The 32 T cell receptor beta chains presented below share a single source sample, sequenced in a study of PD-1 blockade in mismatch repair-deficient tumors (dated by TCRdb to about 2017). The library was prepared using the immunoSEQ multiplex PCR assay. Drawn from immuneACCESS, this table holds only the in-frame rearrangements with V and J called that TCRdb kept. Clones are partly lost; checked studies trace under half to an unresolved V gene and leave the rest unexplained. The sample table holds around 120,000 clones, of which 85% to 90% were seen once. The top ten hold about 13% of the sample. This material consisted of peripheral blood, taken 44 weeks after starting pembrolizumab. Receptor source: an adult with mismatch repair-deficient cancer.

The chain links TRBV27 to TRBJ1-1; D possibly corresponds to TRBD1 (6 bases). Deletions cut 6 bases from V and 5 bases from J, with 13 bases between. Looked up from germline, CDR1 is MNHEY and CDR2 is SMNVEV (reference sequence). The length of the CDR3 is 13 residues. CDR3 loop: CASRAGGVTEAFF. The CDR3 DNA reads as TGTGCCAGCAGGGCTGGGGGCGTGACTGAAGCTTTCTTT.

V and J are TRBV18 and TRBJ2-3; D is perhaps TRBD1 (5 bases). Trimming cost V 6 bases and J 7 bases, with 14 bases left between them. The CDR3 spans 13 residues. CDR1 and CDR2 (germline): KGHSH, LQKENI. The CDR3 sequence: CASSHTQEYTQYF. DNA of the CDR3: TGTGCCAGCTCCCACACACAGGAGTATACGCAGTATTTT.

The rearrangement links TRBV11-1 to TRBJ1-2; no definite D call. There are 15 residues in the CDR3. V lost 5 bases, J lost 3 bases, and 16 bases lay in between. CDR1 and CDR2 (germline): SGHAT, FQDESV (reference sequence). In DNA form, the CDR3 reads TGTGCCAGCAGCCCTGCTGATGGGTCTTACTATGGCTACACCTTC. Its translation is CASSPADGSYYGYTF.

V and J are TRBV30 and TRBJ2-1; 9 bases are a match to TRBD2. The CDR3 is made up of 15 amino acids. V shed 0 bases, J shed 7 bases, and the junction held 7 bases outside the gene matches. Germline-derived CDR1 and CDR2 are GTSNPN and SVGIG (reference sequence). The CDR3 sequence: CAWSVRGGPRNEQFF. CDR3 nucleotides: TGTGCCTGGAGTGTGCGGGGGGGTCCAAGGAATGAGCAGTTCTTC.

The CDR3, as DNA: TGTGCCAGCAGTGCAGAGGGGCCCCCGAGCTCCTACGAGCAGTACTTC. Translated, it gives CASSAEGPPSSYEQYF. V usage is TRBV2 and J usage is TRBJ2-7; D may correspond to TRBD1 or TRBD2 (5 bases each). Per the germline V gene, CDR1 is SNHLY and CDR2 is FYNNEI. This CDR3 contains 16 residues. V dropped 4 bases and J dropped 0 bases, with 16 bases sitting between them. Combining the CDR3 with reference TRBV2 and TRBJ2-7 gives the whole variable domain EPEVTQTPSHQVTQMGQEVILRCVPISNHLYFYWYRQILGQKVEFLVSFYNNEISEKSEIFDDQFSVERPDGSNFTLKIRSTKLEDSAMYFCASSAEGPPSSYEQYFGPGTRLTVT.

The V gene is TRBV9, the J gene TRBJ1-3, with unresolved D. This CDR3 contains 16 residues. CDR1 is SGDLS, CDR2 YYNGEE, per germline. V gave up 6 bases and J gave up 3 bases, with 19 bases separating them. The CDR3 loop is CASKKGGRERGNTIYF. The CDR3 DNA reads as TGTGCCAGCAAGAAGGGCGGCAGAGAACGTGGAAACACCATATATTTT.

This sequence joins TRBV19 and TRBJ1-5, with 7 bases lining up with TRBD1. This CDR3 is built from 14 residues. The V gene end was trimmed by 7 bases and the J gene end by 6 bases; junction bases not matched to a gene: 9. Per germline, CDR1 LNHDA and CDR2 SQIVND (reference sequence). Written as DNA, the CDR3 is TGTGCCAGTAAAATCAGGGGGGCGGGTCAGCCCCAGCATTTT. Translating it yields CASKIRGAGQPQHF.

The V and J genes are TRBV7-9 and TRBJ1-3; tentatively, D is TRBD1 (5 bases). The CDR3 has 18 residues. The V end was cut by 5 bases, the J end by 4 bases, with 24 bases between. The germline V gene encodes CDR1 SEHNR and CDR2 FQNEAQ (reference sequence). CDR3 coding DNA: TGTGCCAGCAGCCTTCGTCCCGGGACGGGTTCGGAAGGAAACACCATATATTTT. Residues: CASSLRPGTGSEGNTIYF.

V is TRBV5-1 and J is TRBJ2-3, with TRBD1 identical over 7 bases. CDR1 and CDR2 (germline): SGHRS, YFSETQ. This CDR3 spans 13 amino acids. Germline trimming cut 4 bases from V and 3 bases from J; bases unmatched to any gene: 2. This CDR3 reads CASSPQGTDTQYF. In DNA form, the CDR3 reads TGCGCCAGCAGCCCACAGGGGACAGATACGCAGTATTTT.

The rearrangement links TRBV7-2 to TRBJ2-3; 7 bases line up with TRBD1. V gave up 1 base and J gave up 4 bases; unmatched junction bases: 2. The CDR3 runs to 14 residues. The germline gives CDR1 SGHTA, CDR2 FQGNSA. The CDR3 nucleotides are TGTGCCAGCAGCTTAGTCAGGGGGTCAGATACGCAGTATTTT. Amino acid sequence: CASSLVRGSDTQYF.

This chain joins TRBV6-1 and TRBJ2-7; TRBD2 aligns across 8 bases. The germline gives CDR1 MNHNS, CDR2 SASEGT. The CDR3 is 15 residues long. V gave up 7 bases and J gave up 4 bases; unmatched junction bases: 12. CDR3 region: CASNLESGSRYEQYF. The CDR3 bases are TGTGCCAGCAACTTAGAGAGCGGGAGTAGGTACGAGCAGTACTTC.

In this sample, this clone turned up once. The genes are TRBV6-1 and TRBJ2-5, with a tentative D call TRBD1 (6 bases). The germline gives CDR1 MNHNS, CDR2 SASEGT. This CDR3 contains 16 residues. Trimming pared 2 bases from V and 2 bases from J, leaving 15 bases between. CDR3 sequence reads: CASSEYARGVQETQYF. The CDR3 DNA is TGTGCCAGCAGTGAATATGCCAGGGGAGTACAAGAGACCCAGTACTTC.

This clone was seen only a few times. V is TRBV6-1 and J is TRBJ2-2, with D possibly TRBD2 on 6 matching bases. V lost 4 bases, J lost 4 bases, and 16 bases lay in between. The CDR3 length is 16 residues. The germline gives CDR1 MNHNS, CDR2 SASEGT. CDR3 loop: CASSGKEGMSTGELFF. In DNA, the CDR3 is TGTGCCAGCAGTGGAAAGGAGGGAATGAGCACCGGGGAGCTGTTTTTT.

The gene calls are TRBV6-1 and TRBJ2-3; D call uncertain. The V and J ends lost 1 base and 1 base respectively, with 9 bases between them. The CDR3 is made up of 15 amino acids. Germline CDR1 is MNHNS and CDR2 is SASEGT. CDR3 sequence reads: CASSEVASRTDTQYF. The CDR3 coding sequence is TGTGCCAGCAGTGAAGTGGCCAGCCGCACAGATACGCAGTATTTT.

The chain couples TRBV5-1 to TRBJ2-7; D may be TRBD1 (5 bases). Germline V gene sequence: CDR1 SGHRS, CDR2 YFSETQ. This CDR3 is built from 15 residues. V was pared by 2 bases and J by 6 bases, with 18 bases between. CDR3 sequence: CASSLEPTETGEQYF. The DNA for the CDR3 is TGCGCCAGCAGCTTAGAACCAACCGAAACAGGCGAGCAGTACTTC.

This rearrangement joins TRBV6-5 to TRBJ2-7; D is perhaps TRBD1 or TRBD2 (5 bases each). V was pared by 2 bases and J by 5 bases, with 13 bases between. The CDR3 is 14 amino acids. The germline gives CDR1 MNHEY, CDR2 SVGAGI. The CDR3 spells CASSYGTGGHEQYF. CDR3 bases: TGTGCCAGCAGTTACGGCACAGGAGGTCACGAGCAGTACTTC.

V usage is TRBV19 and J usage is TRBJ2-1; D might be TRBD2 (5 bases). Per germline, CDR1 LNHDA and CDR2 SQIVND (reference sequence). The CDR3 has 13 residues. Between the trimmed V and J ends, which lost 4 bases and 6 bases, there was a span of 10 bases. The CDR3 loop is CASSSGRGNEQFF. The CDR3 DNA follows: TGTGCCAGTAGTAGTGGGAGAGGCAATGAGCAGTTCTTC. The full variable domain, completed using reference TRBV19 and TRBJ2-1, is DGGITQSPKYLFRKEGQNVTLSCEQNLNHDAMYWYRQDPGQGLRLIYYSQIVNDFQKGDIAEGYSVSREKKESFPLTVTSAQKNPTAFYLCASSSGRGNEQFFGPGTRLTVL.

The V and J genes are TRBV6-6 and TRBJ2-1; 10 nucleotides align to TRBD2. V lost 7 bases to trimming and J lost 5 bases; unmatched junction nucleotides: 8. The CDR3 is made up of 15 amino acids. Germline CDR1 and CDR2: MNHNY and SVGAGI (reference sequence). The CDR3, as DNA: TGTGCCAGCACTTCGGGACTAGCGCTCAACAATGAGCAGTTCTTC. Its protein product is CASTSGLALNNEQFF.

The chain links TRBV28 to TRBJ2-1; 7 bases match TRBD1. J gave up 10 bases and V 9 bases, and 18 bases lay outside the gene matches. Germline V gives CDR1 MDHEN, CDR2 SYDVKM. This CDR3 has 15 amino acids. CDR3 coding DNA: TGTGCCAGTGAGACAGGGTTGCGGGTCCTGGGAGAGCAGTTCTTC. Amino acids: CASETGLRVLGEQFF.

V usage is TRBV30 and J usage is TRBJ2-7; maybe TRBD2 (5 bases). The CDR3 consists of 11 residues. The ends were cut back, 6 bases at V and 0 bases at J, with 6 bases in the middle. Per the germline V gene, CDR1 is GTSNPN and CDR2 is SVGIG (reference sequence). The CDR3 DNA reads as TGTGCCTGCGGGATCTCCTACGAGCAGTACTTC. Its translation is CACGISYEQYF.

The chain joins TRBV15 to TRBJ2-7, with D perhaps being TRBD1 or TRBD2 (5 bases each). The CDR3 is 16 amino acids. Germline loops: CDR1 LNHNV, CDR2 YYDKDF (reference sequence). Trimming left V 5 bases short and J 0 bases short, with 17 bases between. DNA for the CDR3: TGTGCCACCAGCCTCGGGGAGCAGGGTTCCTCCTACGAGCAGTACTTC. This encodes CATSLGEQGSSYEQYF.

Turning to this clone: An end of the junction does not agree with germline; a read error may underlie this. The rearrangement joins TRBV28 to TRBJ2-5, with 11 bases that match TRBD2. The CDR3 is made up of 16 amino acids. CDR1 and CDR2 from the germline V gene are MDHEN and SYDVKM. The CDR3 bases are TGTGCCAGCAGACTCGGACTAGCGGGCACGCAAGGGACCCAGTACTTC. Translating it yields CASRLGLAGTQGTQYF.

V usage is TRBV4-2 and J usage is TRBJ2-1; TRBD2 matches 15 bases. The CDR3 covers 21 residues. V shed 0 bases and J 3 bases; nucleotides not matched to a gene: 12. CDR1 and CDR2 from the germline V gene are LGHNA and YNFKEQ. Here the CDR3 DNA reads TGTGCCAGCAGCCAAGAAGACTTCGGACTAGCGGGAGGGCCGAACTACAATGAGCAGTTCTTC. Amino acids: CASSQEDFGLAGGPNYNEQFF.

The J gene is TRBJ2-7, the V gene TRBV11-2; 8 nucleotides align to TRBD1. Germline CDR1 SGHAT, CDR2 FQNNGV. V was clipped by 0 bases and J by 2 bases; unmatched bases: 6. The CDR3 spans 16 residues. The CDR3 nucleotides read TGTGCCAGCAGCTTAGAACAGGGGGAGTTGGCCTACGAGCAGTACTTC. It encodes CASSLEQGELAYEQYF. Together with reference TRBV11-2 and TRBJ2-7, the CDR3 gives the full variable domain: EAGVAQSPRYKIIEKRQSVAFWCNPISGHATLYWYQQILGQGPKLLIQFQNNGVVDDSQLPKDRFSAERLKGVDSTLKIQPAKLEDSAVYLCASSLEQGELAYEQYFGPGTRLTVT.

This clone was recorded a few times. This sequence joins TRBV30 and TRBJ1-2; the D gene is possibly TRBD1 (6 bases). CDR3 length equals 13 residues. Looked up from germline, CDR1 is GTSNPN and CDR2 is SVGIG (reference sequence). V gave up 4 bases and J gave up 3 bases, with 12 bases separating them. CDR3 residues: CAWITRGHYGYTF. The CDR3 bases are TGTGCCTGGATTACCCGGGGGCACTATGGCTACACCTTC.

This clone showed up just once. The rearrangement joins TRBV2 to TRBJ2-3, with 8 bases identical to TRBD2. Germline values: CDR1 SNHLY, CDR2 FYNNEI. With 1 base clipped from V and 3 bases from J, the junction kept 6 bases outside the gene matches. The CDR3 loop spans 16 amino acids. The chain's CDR3 is CASSEGGLVETDTQYF. In DNA form, the CDR3 reads TGTGCCAGCAGTGAAGGGGGACTAGTCGAGACAGATACGCAGTATTTT. The complete variable domain, with remaining parts taken from reference TRBV2 and TRBJ2-3, reads EPEVTQTPSHQVTQMGQEVILRCVPISNHLYFYWYRQILGQKVEFLVSFYNNEISEKSEIFDDQFSVERPDGSNFTLKIRSTKLEDSAMYFCASSEGGLVETDTQYFGPGTRLTVL.

The rearrangement links TRBV5-1 to TRBJ1-3; D gene uncertain. The CDR3 length is 14 residues. The V gene lost 2 bases and the J gene lost 2 bases, with 8 bases spanning the gap. Germline V gene data show CDR1 as SGHRS and CDR2 as YFSETQ. CDR3: CASSFDTAGNTIYF. CDR3 DNA sequence: TGCGCCAGCAGCTTTGATACTGCTGGAAACACCATATATTTT.

The rearrangement links TRBV19 to TRBJ2-1; D may be TRBD2 (5 bases). This CDR3 has 15 residues. From germline, CDR1 is LNHDA and CDR2 SQIVND (reference sequence). Trimming took off 3 bases at V and 3 bases at J, with 12 bases between the two ends. The CDR3 is CASSITGMLYNEQFF. The CDR3 bases are TGTGCCAGTAGTATTACGGGGATGCTCTACAATGAGCAGTTCTTC.

This chain's CDR3 is CSVEEGENTEAFF. The CDR3 DNA sequence: TGCAGCGTTGAAGAGGGGGAGAACACTGAAGCTTTCTTT. This chain connects TRBV29-1 to TRBJ1-1; D possibly corresponds to TRBD1 (5 bases). The germline V gene has CDR1 SQVTM and CDR2 ANQGSEA. This CDR3 region has 13 residues. Trimming took 0 bases from V and 1 from J, leaving 6 bases between them.

The chain couples TRBV6-1 to TRBJ2-4; a weak D match, TRBD1 (5 bases). This CDR3 spans 15 amino acids. V lost 8 bases, J lost 9 bases, and 23 bases lay in between. The germline gives CDR1 MNHNS, CDR2 SASEGT. CDR3 protein: CASETSGSLVGIQYF. CDR3 bases: TGTGCCAGCGAGACCTCAGGGTCTCTAGTCGGCATTCAGTACTTC.

The chain employs TRBV12-5 and TRBJ2-1; 7 bases map to TRBD1. The V gene end was trimmed by 2 bases and the J gene end by 9 bases; junction bases not matched to a gene: 7. There are 14 residues in the CDR3. From germline, CDR1 is LGHNT and CDR2 FRNRAP. The CDR3 region is CASGLLTGLGEQFF. The CDR3 nucleotides are TGTGCTAGTGGTTTGTTGACAGGGCTTGGTGAGCAGTTCTTC.

This chain joins TRBV5-4 and TRBJ2-1; D perhaps matches TRBD2 (5 bases). With 1 base removed from V and 4 bases from J, the gap between germline ends came to 12 bases. From germline, CDR1 is SGHNT and CDR2 YYREEE (reference sequence). CDR3 length equals 15 residues. The CDR3 DNA is TGTGCCAGCAGCTTGCCCGGGAATCCGTACAATGAGCAGTTCTTC. Protein: CASSLPGNPYNEQFF.